This entry describes one T cell receptor (beta chain). This sample was taken from a study of blood T cell repertoires in COVID-19. About the study: Italy, Spain and the United States were the sources of the convalescent and acute COVID-19 samples. T cells, B-cell-depleted T cells, or PBMCs provided the cDNA or gDNA that served as material.

Sequenced by immunoSEQ multiplex PCR; TCRdb stores in-frame clones only, minus some. The sample shows 280,000 or so clones, roughly 85% of them seen only once. Clinical history as reported by participants underpinned cohort assignment. V was pared by 7 bases and J by 4 bases, with 10 bases of the junction left unmatched. The germline V gene has CDR1 SGHDT and CDR2 YYEEEE. The CDR3 is 14 residues long. V usage is TRBV5-6 and J usage is TRBJ1-2; 7 positions agree with TRBD1. This clonotype was sampled from a woman between 50 and 59 years old who had recovered from COVID-19. The material sequenced was PBMCs or T cells enriched from blood (not recorded which). CDR3 residues: CASVLGQQVYGYTF. CDR3 DNA: TGTGCCAGCGTACTGGGACAGCAAGTCTATGGCTACACCTTC.